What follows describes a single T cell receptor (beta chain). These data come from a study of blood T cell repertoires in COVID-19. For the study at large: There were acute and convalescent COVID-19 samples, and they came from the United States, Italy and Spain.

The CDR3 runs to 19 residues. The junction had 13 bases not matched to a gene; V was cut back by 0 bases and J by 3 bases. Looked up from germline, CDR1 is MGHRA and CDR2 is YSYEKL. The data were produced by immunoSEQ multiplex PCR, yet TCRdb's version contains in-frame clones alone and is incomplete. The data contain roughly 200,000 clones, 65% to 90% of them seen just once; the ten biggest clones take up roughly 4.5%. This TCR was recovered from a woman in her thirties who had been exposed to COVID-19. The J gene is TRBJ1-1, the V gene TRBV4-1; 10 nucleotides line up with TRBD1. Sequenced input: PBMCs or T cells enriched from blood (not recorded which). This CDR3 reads CASSQDRIMTGGVDTEAFF. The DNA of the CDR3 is TGCGCCAGCAGCCAAGATCGAATTATGACAGGGGGCGTTGACACTGAAGCTTTCTTT.